The sequence of this T cell receptor beta chain was determined in a study of radiotherapy plus CTLA-4 blockade in lung cancer. Study details: There were objective responses in roughly 17% of patients, and 30% to 35% had disease control.

In its sample, this clone was seen a few times. The antigen is not known. Focal radiation was given together with CTLA-4 blockade (ipilimumab) to patients with chemo-refractory metastatic non-small-cell lung cancer. Germline CDR1 is SEHNR and CDR2 is FQNEAQ (reference sequence). The length of the CDR3 is 16 residues. The V and J ends lost 4 bases and 8 bases respectively, with 23 bases between them. Overall study results and limits: Among reported predictors of response, early blood T cell clone dynamics with interferon-beta performed best. Subsequent to radiotherapy plus ipilimumab, tumor-derived TCR clones underwent expansion in blood.

Data came from immunoSEQ multiplex PCR; TCRdb stores just in-frame clones and leaves some out. The table lists 80,000 to 95,000 clones, approximately 78% of them singletons. This clonotype originated in a human donor with non-small cell lung cancer that progressed on radiotherapy plus ipilimumab. This chain uses TRBV7-9 with TRBJ1-2; D is unresolved. Here the sequenced sample was peripheral blood, taken from a patient treated with radiotherapy plus ipilimumab. The CDR3, as DNA: TGTGCCAGCAGCTATTCCGGGAGTCGCTCAATGGAAGGCTACACCTTC. Amino acid sequence: CASSYSGSRSMEGYTF.